Listed below are T cell receptor beta chains from one sample, sequenced in a study of neurological immune-mediated disorders. TCRdb reprocessed the 5' RACE reads with MiXCR, giving one entry per CDR3 protein. The sample holds roughly 56,000 distinct CDR3 sequences; about 3.7% are singletons and the top ten take roughly 7%. The sequenced material came from PBMCs. Receptor source: a woman aged 60-70 years with multiple sclerosis. Both conserved end residues are part of each CDR3.

j_call	v_call	cdr3_aa
TRBJ1-2	TRBV27	CASSLGPRGLYGYTF
TRBJ1-2	TRBV19	CASSMDGGNYGYTF
TRBJ1-1	TRBV20-1	CSASGRVGTEAFF
TRBJ2-1	TRBV7-3	CASSLGGAMNEQFF
TRBJ1-1	TRBV5-1	CASSLANEAFF
TRBJ2-5	TRBV15	CATSKPLQETQYF
TRBJ2-1	TRBV2	CASTASGSGNEQFF
TRBJ1-5	TRBV7-2	CASSFGALEPQHF
TRBJ1-4	TRBV5-5	CASSLTQVQEKLFF
TRBJ2-5	TRBV7-3	CASSLGPGGETQYF
TRBJ2-1	TRBV7-8	CASSPRLAGEAEQFF
TRBJ1-4	TRBV28	CASRLTGANEKLFF
TRBJ1-5	TRBV7-2	CASSLTSYQPQHF
TRBJ1-4	TRBV5-1	CASRARTEELFF
TRBJ2-2	TRBV27	CASSFRGRQGVGELFF
TRBJ2-7	TRBV5-1	CASSLFGEGEQYF
TRBJ1-2	TRBV11-2	CASSKRGSGYYGYTF
TRBJ2-3	TRBV6-2/TRBV6-3	CASSYPGFAPTDTQYF
TRBJ1-1	TRBV5-5	CASSPAGQGPEAFF
TRBJ2-1	TRBV5-1	CASSLAGGPNGEQFF
TRBJ2-5	TRBV10-3	CAVKSDGWSYGETQYF
TRBJ1-5	TRBV24-1	CATRRAVLDQPQHF
TRBJ2-5	TRBV7-2	CASSRGGETQYF
TRBJ2-2	TRBV5-1	CASSLEYRGAGELFF
TRBJ2-7	TRBV28	CASSFFRGYHEQYF
TRBJ2-5	TRBV7-9	CASSLVTSIDPETQYF
TRBJ1-1	TRBV20-1	CSARDRGTNTEAFF
TRBJ2-7	TRBV7-2	CASRSGLAGAEQYF
TRBJ2-5	TRBV20-1	CSAKRLSGIQETQYF
TRBJ1-1	TRBV15	CATSRDQGGIPEAFF
TRBJ2-5	TRBV5-5	CASSLGVDPSKGTQYF
TRBJ2-1	TRBV20-1	CSARDTGTSGTQGSYNEQFF
TRBJ1-4	TRBV5-1	CASSAGGNNEKLFF
TRBJ2-1	TRBV6-4	CATNRNSSYNEQFF
TRBJ2-7	TRBV28	CASSLSWGAHEQYF
TRBJ2-1	TRBV4-2	CASSQDGSPGEQFF
TRBJ1-4	TRBV5-5	CASSLTKVQEKLFF
TRBJ1-1	TRBV7-2	CASSLVRTRGTEAFF
TRBJ2-3	TRBV20-1	CSARLLTGGTDTQYF
TRBJ2-6	TRBV12-3/TRBV12-4	CASSLDANVLTF
TRBJ2-3	TRBV20-1	CSARIITSTDTQYF
TRBJ2-5	TRBV6-5	CASSYVRGRETQYF
TRBJ2-1	TRBV7-2	CASSLVGGGGVNEQFF
TRBJ2-7	TRBV20-1	CSARQGGHEQYF
TRBJ2-7	TRBV7-9	CASSLQLKGTYEQYF
TRBJ1-2	TRBV6-5	CASSYGTGSVTF
TRBJ2-3	TRBV4-1	CASSQDRQGTSTDTQYF
TRBJ2-5	TRBV28	CASSVTGFRSQETQYF
TRBJ2-6	TRBV5-1	CASSLDGAPGANVLTF
TRBJ2-7	TRBV6-2/TRBV6-3	CASSLGPSYEQYF
TRBJ2-1	TRBV7-3	CASSGLAGEQFF
TRBJ2-5	TRBV7-9	CASSPTRGQETQYF
TRBJ1-4	TRBV7-8	CASSRQGHFDEKLFF
TRBJ1-1	TRBV6-5	CATSSSLPRREAFF
TRBJ1-1	TRBV5-1	CASSAIYRGGNTEAFF
TRBJ1-3	TRBV12-3/TRBV12-4	CASSFEPVVSGNTIYF
TRBJ2-1	TRBV20-1	CSARDTGKSYNEQFF
TRBJ1-1	TRBV5-1	CASSPVGGGTEAFF
TRBJ1-5	TRBV6-5	CASSSWEYQPQHF
TRBJ1-1	TRBV5-1	CASTLSSGMRNTEAFF